The present entry profiles one TCR beta chain with its context. What it recognizes is unknown. The record originates from a study of T cells after yellow fever vaccination. Study-wide context: Researchers used SMART-Seq v4 Ultra Low Input to prepare fractions that had low cell numbers.

Study-wide findings and caveats: A large majority of primary-vaccination clones showed up again after the booster (roughly 95% CD4, about 90% CD8). Though weaker, the secondary response peaked faster, on day 5 versus 15.

The CDR3 is 13 residues long. V lost 4 bases and J lost 6; bases outside the gene matches: 3. In germline, CDR1 is MGHRA, CDR2 YSYEKL. For TCR, cDNA came from 5'RACE template switching, which added a universal primer site and UMIs. TCRdb fed the 5' RACE reads into MiXCR, producing one record per CDR3 protein. This repertoire shows around 360,000 distinct CDR3 sequences, about 9.9% found once; its top ten account for around 20%. The J gene is TRBJ2-7, the V gene TRBV4-1; 10 positions match TRBD1. The TCR originated in a man between 18 and 35 years old who received the YFV17D yellow fever vaccine. The material was PBMCs, obtained on the day of the first yellow fever vaccination. In DNA form, the CDR3 reads TGCGCCAGCAGCCCTCGGACAGGGGGCGAGCAGTACTTC. Protein sequence: CASSPRTGGEQYF.